These T cell receptor beta chains were read from a single sample in a study of blood T cells in healthy people across ages. TCRdb re-derived calls from the 5' RACE reads in MiXCR, one entry per CDR3 protein. The repertoire has approximately 730,000 distinct CDR3 sequences, roughly 44% of them found once; the top ten carry 20% to 25%. The sequencing sample was made of blood. The receptors here all came from a woman aged 55-70 years in good health. Both conserved end residues are part of each CDR3. A D gene is named only where the DNA matches it firmly. The size of a clone is reported for some rows only, either as once, few or many, or as a class for expanded clones.

j_call: TRBJ2-7; clone_size: few; v_call: TRBV3-1; d_call: TRBD2; cdr3_nt: TGTGCCAGCAGCCAGACTAGCGGGGGCCGTTACGAGCAGTACTTC; cdr3_aa: CASSQTSGGRYEQYF
j_call: TRBJ2-3; clone_size: -; v_call: TRBV5-1; d_call: -; cdr3_nt: TGCGCCAGCAGCGCCGGGGGAGGAAAAACAGATACGCAGTATTTT; cdr3_aa: CASSAGGGKTDTQYF
j_call: TRBJ2-3; clone_size: few; v_call: TRBV10-3; d_call: TRBD2; cdr3_nt: TGTGCCATCAGCGGGACTAGCGGGAACTCAGATACGCAGTATTTT; cdr3_aa: CAISGTSGNSDTQYF
j_call: TRBJ1-6; clone_size: -; v_call: TRBV10-3; d_call: TRBD1; cdr3_nt: TGTGCCATCAGTGGAGACAGGGGGGTTTCACCCCTCCACTTT; cdr3_aa: CAISGDRGVSPLHF
j_call: TRBJ1-4; clone_size: few; v_call: TRBV10-3; d_call: -; cdr3_nt: TGTGCCATCAGCAACGGCGGGGAAAAACTGTTTTTT; cdr3_aa: CAISNGGEKLFF
j_call: TRBJ2-3; clone_size: few; v_call: TRBV12-5; d_call: TRBD2; cdr3_nt: TGTGCTAGTGGCGCCGGCTCTAGCGGGAGCACAGATACGCAGTATTTT; cdr3_aa: CASGAGSSGSTDTQYF
j_call: TRBJ2-3; clone_size: -; v_call: TRBV9; d_call: TRBD1; cdr3_nt: TGTGCCAGCAGCGCCGGACAGGGCACAGATACGCAGTATTTT; cdr3_aa: CASSAGQGTDTQYF
j_call: TRBJ2-3; clone_size: -; v_call: TRBV7-2; d_call: TRBD1; cdr3_nt: TGTGCCAGCAGCCCCCGGGGACAGGGGACAGATACGCAGTATTTT; cdr3_aa: CASSPRGQGTDTQYF
j_call: TRBJ2-6; clone_size: -; v_call: TRBV6-1; d_call: TRBD2; cdr3_nt: TGTGCCATTTCGGGGGGGGCGCTCTCTGGGGCCAACGTCCTGACTTTC; cdr3_aa: CAISGGALSGANVLTF
j_call: TRBJ2-1; clone_size: few; v_call: TRBV7-9; d_call: -; cdr3_nt: TGTGCCAGCAGCTTAGTAATGTCTGAGCAGTTCTTC; cdr3_aa: CASSLVMSEQFF
j_call: TRBJ1-1; clone_size: -; v_call: TRBV28; d_call: TRBD1; cdr3_nt: TGTGCCAGCAGAGGACAGGGATCCGTGACTGAAGCTTTCTTT; cdr3_aa: CASRGQGSVTEAFF
j_call: TRBJ2-7; clone_size: few; v_call: TRBV7-9; d_call: -; cdr3_nt: TGTGCCAGCACCATCCTCAGCTCCTACGAGCAGTACTTC; cdr3_aa: CASTILSSYEQYF
j_call: TRBJ2-1; clone_size: -; v_call: TRBV12-3/TRBV12-4; d_call: -; cdr3_nt: TGTGCCAGCAGTTTTACCCGGGGCGTACGCTGGGACAATGAGCAGTTCTTC; cdr3_aa: CASSFTRGVRWDNEQFF
j_call: TRBJ1-2; clone_size: -; v_call: TRBV9; d_call: TRBD1; cdr3_nt: TGTGCCAGCAGCGGCAGGGGGAACTATGGCTACACCTTC; cdr3_aa: CASSGRGNYGYTF
j_call: TRBJ2-7; clone_size: few; v_call: TRBV28; d_call: TRBD1; cdr3_nt: TGTGCCAGCAGTGGGGGACAGGGAATCGACGAGCAGTACTTC; cdr3_aa: CASSGGQGIDEQYF
j_call: TRBJ2-7; clone_size: few; v_call: TRBV12-3/TRBV12-4; d_call: TRBD2; cdr3_nt: TGTGCCAGCTTGGGGGGGGGGAATGACGAGCAGTACTTC; cdr3_aa: CASLGGGNDEQYF
j_call: TRBJ1-2; clone_size: -; v_call: TRBV20-1; d_call: -; cdr3_nt: TGCAGTGCTACGGGACCACCGAAGGGTGGCTACACCTTC; cdr3_aa: CSATGPPKGGYTF